The rows below give T cell receptor beta chains drawn from one sample of a study of shared clonotypes between healthy human individuals. TCRdb's copy holds only in-frame clones and misses some; the assay was immunoSEQ multiplex PCR. The sample includes approximately 1,000,000 clones, about 84% of them seen just once. The sample comprised memory CD4+ T cells from PBMCs. All receptors derive from a man younger than 35 in good health. Some clones in this sample may be carry-over from other donors' samples. CDR3s include the opening cysteine and the closing phenylalanine or tryptophan. D genes are given only for firm matches. Expanded clones get a size class; other rows say once, few or many, or leave the size out.

J	D	V	size	DNA	CDR3
TRBJ2-7	-	TRBV30	-	TGTGCCTGGAGTGTCTCGCGGTACTACGAGCAGTACTTC	CAWSVSRYYEQYF
TRBJ2-1	TRBD2	TRBV5-1	-	TGCGCCAGCAGCTTGGAGGGACTAGCGGGATGGGATGAGCAGTTCTTC	CASSLEGLAGWDEQFF
TRBJ2-2	TRBD1	TRBV19	-	TGTGCCAGTAAAGCGTATATAGGGACAGGGGGCAACACCGGGGAGCTGTTTTTT	CASKAYIGTGGNTGELFF
TRBJ1-4	-	TRBV5-1	-	TGCGCCAGCAGCCCCAGAGAGGGACTGCAAAATGAAAAACTGTTTTTT	CASSPREGLQNEKLFF
TRBJ1-1	-	TRBV9	few	TGTGCCAGCAGCGTAGGTCAGGGCGACGCTGAAGCTTTCTTT	CASSVGQGDAEAFF
TRBJ2-7	TRBD2	TRBV5-1	few	TGCGCCAGCTGTCCCTTCGGGGGAGGGGACGAGCAGTACTTC	CASCPFGGGDEQYF
TRBJ2-7	-	TRBV9	-	TGTGCCAGCAGCGTAGAGGCGGACCCCTACGAGCAGTACTTC	CASSVEADPYEQYF
TRBJ1-5	-	TRBV19	-	TGTGCCAGTAGTATAAATCGCAGGGGCGGACAGCCCCAGCATTTT	CASSINRRGGQPQHF
TRBJ2-7	TRBD1	TRBV19	-	TGTGCCAGTAGTACCACCGACAGGGACTCCTACGAGCAGTACTTC	CASSTTDRDSYEQYF
TRBJ2-6	-	TRBV5-4	-	TGTGCCAGCAACTTTTGGTCGACGGGCCCCTCTGGGGCCAACGTCCTGACTTTC	CASNFWSTGPSGANVLTF
TRBJ1-1	TRBD1	TRBV6-1	-	TGTGCCAGCAGTGTACAGGGGGCAGGGAACACTGAAGCTTTCTTT	CASSVQGAGNTEAFF
TRBJ1-5	-	TRBV9	-	TGTGCCAGCAGCTCGGGACATCGGCAGCCCCAGCATTTT	CASSSGHRQPQHF
TRBJ2-5	TRBD1	TRBV5-1	-	TGCGCCAGCAGCTTAGACAGGGTGGAGACCCAGTACTTC	CASSLDRVETQYF
TRBJ1-1	-	TRBV6-4	-	TGTGCCAGCAGTCGACAGAACGATACAATGAACACTGAAGCTTTCTTT	CASSRQNDTMNTEAFF
TRBJ2-5	-	TRBV7-3	-	TGTGCCAGCAGACCTCTGGCGGGAGAGACCCAGTACTTC	CASRPLAGETQYF
TRBJ2-2	TRBD2	TRBV5-1	-	TGCGCCAGCAGCCTAAGCGGGGGAACCGGGGAGCTGTTTTTT	CASSLSGGTGELFF
TRBJ2-7	-	TRBV23-1	-	TGCGCCAACGGAGGGGGGGCAGGTTACGAGCAGTACTTC	CANGGGAGYEQYF
TRBJ2-7	TRBD1	TRBV5-1	-	TGCGCCAGCAGCTTCCTGGGACAGGCCTACGAGCAGTACTTC	CASSFLGQAYEQYF
TRBJ2-5	-	TRBV6-1	-	TGTGCCAGCAGTCCGACAGGGAGGGGGGAGACCCAGTACTTC	CASSPTGRGETQYF
TRBJ2-5	-	TRBV21-1	-	TGTGCCAGCAGCAAAGGTTCTAGCGGGAGGGAAGAGACCCAGTACTTC	CASSKGSSGREETQYF
TRBJ2-2	-	TRBV28	-	TGTGCCAGCACCCCTTGGGGGCAGACCGGGGAGCTGTTTTTT	CASTPWGQTGELFF
TRBJ2-7	-	TRBV7-9	-	TGTGCCAGCAGCTTTGTAATGTATGGGCAACCCGAGCAGTACTTC	CASSFVMYGQPEQYF
TRBJ2-1	TRBD2	TRBV6-4	-	TGTGCCAGCAGACGCTCGACTAGCGCGAATGAGCAGTTCTTC	CASRRSTSANEQFF
TRBJ2-7	TRBD1	TRBV5-6	-	TGTGCCAGCACCTCCCGGGACAGGACCCTCTACGAGCAGTACTTC	CASTSRDRTLYEQYF
TRBJ2-5	TRBD2	TRBV2	-	TGTGCCAGCAGTTTGGCTAGCGGGAGTCAGACCCAGTACTTC	CASSLASGSQTQYF
TRBJ1-3	-	TRBV14	-	TGTGCCAGCAGGCCCTCCTCTGGAAACACCATATATTTT	CASRPSSGNTIYF
TRBJ2-1	TRBD2	TRBV5-1	few	TGCGCCAGCAGCAACGGACTAGCGGGAGATGAGCAGTTCTTC	CASSNGLAGDEQFF
TRBJ2-7	-	TRBV2	-	TGTGCCAGCAGTGAACCAGGGAGGTACGAGCAGTACTTC	CASSEPGRYEQYF
TRBJ1-1	TRBD1	TRBV9	once	TGTGCCAGCAGCGTAGCGGCAGGGGGCGAAGCTTTCTTT	CASSVAAGGEAFF
TRBJ1-2	TRBD1	TRBV5-5	-	TGTGCCAGCCGCCGAGGGGGCAACTATGGCTACACCTTC	CASRRGGNYGYTF
TRBJ2-2	TRBD1	TRBV7-3	few	TGTGCCAGCAGCTTACAACCTCAGGGGGCGAGCACCGGGGAGCTGTTTTTT	CASSLQPQGASTGELFF
TRBJ1-1	-	TRBV11-2	-	TGTGCCAGCAGCTGGGGTCGCACGGGGGGCACTGAAGCTTTCTTT	CASSWGRTGGTEAFF
TRBJ1-1	-	TRBV7-8	-	TGTGCCAGCAGCTCCACAGGGCCCACTGAAGCTTTCTTT	CASSSTGPTEAFF
TRBJ2-3	-	TRBV7-2	-	TGTGCCAGCAGCTTAACTAGGGATAGGGATACGCAGTATTTT	CASSLTRDRDTQYF
TRBJ2-2	-	TRBV14	-	TGTGCCAGCAGCCAAGGCATTCTAGCAGCGGCGAACACCGGGGAGCTGTTTTTT	CASSQGILAAANTGELFF
TRBJ1-5	-	TRBV7-9	-	TGTGCCAGCAGTTTATCCACGGGACACCAGGGGCCCCAGCATTTT	CASSLSTGHQGPQHF
TRBJ1-5	-	TRBV7-2	-	TGTGCCAGCAGCTTAGAGGGGGGACCCGTTTATCAGCCCCAGCATTTT	CASSLEGGPVYQPQHF
TRBJ2-6	-	TRBV15	-	TGTGCCACCACCCGAGGGGGGGCCAACGTCCTGACTTTC	CATTRGGANVLTF
TRBJ2-7	-	TRBV10-1	-	TGCGCCAGCTCTTCCTCCCGGACGGGTTCCTACGAGCAGTACTTC	CASSSSRTGSYEQYF
TRBJ2-5	-	TRBV5-1	-	TGCGCCAGCAGCTTGGTCGGGAGTGGGCAAGAGACCCAGTACTTC	CASSLVGSGQETQYF
TRBJ2-1	TRBD2	TRBV29-1	-	TGCAGCGTGGGCCCGGGACTAGCGGGAGACAATGAGCAGTTCTTC	CSVGPGLAGDNEQFF
TRBJ1-1	-	TRBV18	few	TGTGCCAGCTCACCACGTCACGGTTTGACTGAAGCTTTCTTT	CASSPRHGLTEAFF
TRBJ2-1	-	TRBV9	-	TGTGCCAGCAGCCGGACAGAGAGCTCCTACAATGAGCAGTTCTTC	CASSRTESSYNEQFF
TRBJ1-4	TRBD1	TRBV9	-	TGTGCCAGCAGCGCTGGGACAGGGGGCGGAGGGAGTGAAAAACTGTTTTTT	CASSAGTGGGGSEKLFF
TRBJ2-3	-	TRBV27	-	TGTGCCAGCAGCCTTGGACGGACCACAGATACGCAGTATTTT	CASSLGRTTDTQYF
TRBJ2-4	TRBD2	TRBV5-1	-	TGCGCCAGCAGCTTCGGACTAGCGGGTCTCGCCATTCAGTACTTC	CASSFGLAGLAIQYF
TRBJ1-1	-	TRBV5-4	-	TGTGCCAGCAGCCCGGTTTATTGGCAGGCCGATCGGGGAGCTTTCTTT	CASSPVYWQADRGAFF
TRBJ1-1	-	TRBV28	-	TGTGCCAGCAGTTTACGGCCAGACCTCAGGACTGAAGCTTTCTTT	CASSLRPDLRTEAFF
TRBJ2-7	-	TRBV5-6	-	TGTGCCAGCAGCTTGGATGCGGGTCGCGAGCAGTACTTC	CASSLDAGREQYF
TRBJ2-3	TRBD2	TRBV27	-	TGTGCCAGCAGTTCCCAGACTAGCGGGATGGATCCTACGCAGTATTTT	CASSSQTSGMDPTQYF
TRBJ1-2	-	TRBV18	-	TGTGCCAGCTCACGTGGGACACCTTGGCGGGGTGGCTACACCTTC	CASSRGTPWRGGYTF
TRBJ2-5	TRBD1	TRBV11-2	-	TGTGCCAGCAGCACAGGGGGTCTCCAAGAGACCCAGTACTTC	CASSTGGLQETQYF
TRBJ1-5	-	TRBV28	-	TGTGCCGTTACGGGGACTAGCAATCAGCCCCAGCATTTT	CAVTGTSNQPQHF
TRBJ2-1	TRBD2	TRBV7-3	-	TGTGCCAGCAGCCCCGGGACTAGCGGGAGTAATGAGCAGTTCTTC	CASSPGTSGSNEQFF
TRBJ1-2	-	TRBV5-6	-	TGTGCCAGCAGCGGGGGACGGAGCTTCGCCTATGGCTACACCTTC	CASSGGRSFAYGYTF
TRBJ1-1	TRBD1	TRBV7-9	few	TGTGCCAGCAGCGCGCCGGGACAGGGGGGAACTGAAGCTTTCTTT	CASSAPGQGGTEAFF
TRBJ2-2	-	TRBV5-1	-	TGCGCCAGCAGCTTGGAGTGGATAGGAAGGGAGCTGTTTTTT	CASSLEWIGRELFF
TRBJ1-5	-	TRBV19	-	TGTGCCAGTAGTAGAGACAGTCATAGCAATCAGCCCCAGCATTTT	CASSRDSHSNQPQHF